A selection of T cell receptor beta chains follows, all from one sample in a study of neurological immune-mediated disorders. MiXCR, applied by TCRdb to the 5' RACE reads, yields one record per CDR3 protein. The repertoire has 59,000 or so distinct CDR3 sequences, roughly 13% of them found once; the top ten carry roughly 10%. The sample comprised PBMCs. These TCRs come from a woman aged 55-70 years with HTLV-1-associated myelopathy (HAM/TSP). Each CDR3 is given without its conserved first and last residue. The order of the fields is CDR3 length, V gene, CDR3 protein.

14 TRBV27 ASSLAGSGQFYEQY
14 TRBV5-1 ASSPGLARVIGELF
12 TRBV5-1 ASSPEGRKTEAF
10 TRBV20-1 SAREWTDEQF
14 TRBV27 ASSSHKGARGQPQH
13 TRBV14 ASSTIGLSPREQF
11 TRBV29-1 SVEDDRDNEQF
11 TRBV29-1 SADSGDRDKQF
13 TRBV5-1 ASSMGQANQETQY
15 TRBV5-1 ASRPLKTGGGSDTQY
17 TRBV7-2 ASSSHLPTRGKARETQY
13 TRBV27 ASRGTGTGSYEQY
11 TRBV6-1 ASSESGGFGYT
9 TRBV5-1 ASHGTGELF
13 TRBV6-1 ASKPSAGRGEKLF
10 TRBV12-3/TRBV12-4 ASSLLADTQY
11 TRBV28 ASTGTPNTEAF
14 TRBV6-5 ASRFNSVSSYNEQF
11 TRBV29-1 SVEVGGPIGQY
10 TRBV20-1 SAIQDNYGYT
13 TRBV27 ASSWGSGRGNEQF
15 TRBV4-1 ASSQGGTSGGLNEQF
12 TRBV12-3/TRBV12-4 ASSRASRVSPLH
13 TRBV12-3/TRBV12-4 ASSAGLAANNEQF
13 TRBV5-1 ASSLGDSSNQPQH
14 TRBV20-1 SARDLYAGTTDTQY
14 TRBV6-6 ASSSGTGGLGGELF
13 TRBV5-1 ASRRTGDSNQPQH
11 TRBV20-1 SARMAREETQY
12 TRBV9 ASSVWALTDTQY
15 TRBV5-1 ASSLSTGVKWTYEQY
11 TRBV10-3 ATVVGVGTEAF
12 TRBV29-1 SVEGGLGVYEQY
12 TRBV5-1 ASSLSGTGSGYT
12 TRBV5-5 ASSLGRTDSPLH
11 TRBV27 ASSMSNTGELF
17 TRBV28 ASTQRRTSGIWTYNEQF
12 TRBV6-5 ASSRLDRVYEQY
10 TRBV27 ASSTGWGEQF
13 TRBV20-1 SARATSGRMNEQY
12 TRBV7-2 ASSTDRGLVTQY
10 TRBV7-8 AGGVGNQPQH
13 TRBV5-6 ASSLAETGPYGYT
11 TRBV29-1 SVQVQVNTEAF
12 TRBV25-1 ASSGRGGRTEAF
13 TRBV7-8 ASSLDLGLGSSYT
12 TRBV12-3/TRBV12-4 ASTQDRGFETQY
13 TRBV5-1 ASSLEDGNSYEQY
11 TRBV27 ASSLSPIYEQY
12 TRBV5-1 ASSDRASGNTIY
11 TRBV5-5 ASSSMGGNTIY
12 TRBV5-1 ASSWKGQQETQY
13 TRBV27 ASSLPGPTEGELF
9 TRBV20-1 SAQQGNEQF
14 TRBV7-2 ASSLVRDRGQGGYT
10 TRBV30 AWSVRRSSQY
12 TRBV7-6 ASTLEEGAGELF
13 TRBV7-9 ASSPTRDRGQPQH
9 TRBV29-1 SALGTDTQY